The T cell receptor beta chain under discussion was sequenced for a study of T-cell memory formation after mild COVID-19. Study background: TCR clusters showed largely donor specificity.

With respect to this clonotype: Its antigen is unidentified.

Study results and caveats: Detection of some responders pre-infection suggested pre-existing cross-reactive memory T cells participated. CD4+ contracting clones were found mainly in CM and EM, and CD8+ ones in EMRA.

From 5'RACE with constant-segment primers came TCR alpha and TCR beta cDNA libraries that carried sample barcodes and UMIs. TCRdb recomputed calls from the 5' RACE reads with MiXCR, one row per CDR3 protein. This table holds just over 400,000 distinct CDR3 sequences, around a quarter found once. Germline V gene data show CDR1 as SGHAT and CDR2 as FQNNGV. The trim removed 5 bases at V and 7 bases at J, leaving 7 bases unmatched. CDR3 length equals 14 residues. The chain uses TRBV11-2 and TRBJ2-1; the match to TRBD2 covers 8 bases. The receptor was isolated from an adult woman who had mild COVID-19 (a few samples of this study predate the infection). Cell type and time point are not known. Sequencing used PBMCs or a T cell subset sorted from them (not recorded which). CDR3: CASSHGGAINEQFF. CDR3 sequence (DNA): TGTGCCAGCAGCCACGGGGGGGCGATAAATGAGCAGTTCTTC.